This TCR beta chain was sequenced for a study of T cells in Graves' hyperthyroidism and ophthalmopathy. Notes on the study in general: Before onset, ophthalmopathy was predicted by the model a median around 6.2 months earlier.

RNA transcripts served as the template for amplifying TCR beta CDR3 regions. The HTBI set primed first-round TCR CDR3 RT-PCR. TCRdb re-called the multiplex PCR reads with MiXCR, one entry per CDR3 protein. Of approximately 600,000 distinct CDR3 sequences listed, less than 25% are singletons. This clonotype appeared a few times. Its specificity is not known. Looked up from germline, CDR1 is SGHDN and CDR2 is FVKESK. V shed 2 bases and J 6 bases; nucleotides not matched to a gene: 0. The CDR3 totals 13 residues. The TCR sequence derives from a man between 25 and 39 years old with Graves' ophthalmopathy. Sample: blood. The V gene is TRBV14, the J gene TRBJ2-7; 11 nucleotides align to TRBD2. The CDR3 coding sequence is TGTGCCAGCAGCCAACTAGCGGGAGGCGAGCAGTACTTC. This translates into CASSQLAGGEQYF. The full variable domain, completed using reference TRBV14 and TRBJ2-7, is EAGVTQFPSHSVIEKGQTVTLRCDPISGHDNLYWYRRVMGKEIKFLLHFVKESKQDESGMPNNRFLAERTGGTYSTLKVQPAELEDSGVYFCASSQLAGGEQYFGPGTRLTVT.